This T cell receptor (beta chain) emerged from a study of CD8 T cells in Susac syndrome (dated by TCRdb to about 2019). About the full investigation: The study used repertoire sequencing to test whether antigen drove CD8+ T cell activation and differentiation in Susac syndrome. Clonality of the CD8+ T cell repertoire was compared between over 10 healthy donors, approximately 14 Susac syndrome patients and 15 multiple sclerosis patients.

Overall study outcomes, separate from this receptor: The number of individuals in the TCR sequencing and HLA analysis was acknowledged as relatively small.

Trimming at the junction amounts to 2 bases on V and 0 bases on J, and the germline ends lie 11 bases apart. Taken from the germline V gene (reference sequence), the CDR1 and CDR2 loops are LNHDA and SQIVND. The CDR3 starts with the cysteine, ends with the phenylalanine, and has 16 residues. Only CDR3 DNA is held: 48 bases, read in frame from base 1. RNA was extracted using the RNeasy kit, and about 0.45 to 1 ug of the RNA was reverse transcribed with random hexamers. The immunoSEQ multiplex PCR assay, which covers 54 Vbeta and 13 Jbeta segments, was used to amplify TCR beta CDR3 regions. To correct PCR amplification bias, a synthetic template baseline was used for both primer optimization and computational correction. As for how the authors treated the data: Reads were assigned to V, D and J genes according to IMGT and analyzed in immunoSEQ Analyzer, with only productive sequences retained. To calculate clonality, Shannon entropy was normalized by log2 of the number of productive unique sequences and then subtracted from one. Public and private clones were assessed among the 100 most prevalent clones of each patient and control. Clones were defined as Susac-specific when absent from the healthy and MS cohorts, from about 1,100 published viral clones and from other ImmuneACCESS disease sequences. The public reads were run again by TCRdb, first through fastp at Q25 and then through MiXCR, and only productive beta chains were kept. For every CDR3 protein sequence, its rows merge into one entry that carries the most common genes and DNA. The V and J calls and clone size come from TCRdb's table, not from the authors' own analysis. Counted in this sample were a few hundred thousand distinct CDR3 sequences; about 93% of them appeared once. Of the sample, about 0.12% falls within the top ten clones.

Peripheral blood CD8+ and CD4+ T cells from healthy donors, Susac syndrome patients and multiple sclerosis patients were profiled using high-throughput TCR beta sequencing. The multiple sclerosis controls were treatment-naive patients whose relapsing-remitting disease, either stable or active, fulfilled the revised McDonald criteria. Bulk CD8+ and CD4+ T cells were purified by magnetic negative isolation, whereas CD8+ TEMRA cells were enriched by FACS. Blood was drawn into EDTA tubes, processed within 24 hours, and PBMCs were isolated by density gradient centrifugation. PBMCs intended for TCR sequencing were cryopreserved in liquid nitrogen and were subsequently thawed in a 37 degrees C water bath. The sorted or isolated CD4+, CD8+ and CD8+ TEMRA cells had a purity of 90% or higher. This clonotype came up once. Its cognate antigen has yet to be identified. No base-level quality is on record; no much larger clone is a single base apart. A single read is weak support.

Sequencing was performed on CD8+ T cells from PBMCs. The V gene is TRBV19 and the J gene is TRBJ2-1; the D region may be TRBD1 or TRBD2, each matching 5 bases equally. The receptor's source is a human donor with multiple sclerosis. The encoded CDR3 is CASSILVGGSYNEQFF. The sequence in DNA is TGTGCCAGTAGTATACTAGTTGGGGGCTCCTACAATGAGCAGTTCTTC.